The following is a T cell receptor (beta chain) sequence with its context. Methods used by the authors: Scientists estimated how many nucleated cells there were by amplifying reference gene primers. Here immunoSEQ multiplex PCR was the method, and the copy in TCRdb shows in-frame clones only, minus some. V and J calls and clone size are those listed in that table; D and trimming were worked out from the DNA. The sample lists about 300,000 clones; around four fifths were seen once. V gave up 3 bases and J gave up 5 bases; unmatched junction bases: 8. The CDR3 spans 15 residues. Germline CDR1 reads MGHRA; CDR2 reads YSYEKL. The record originates from a study of blood T cell repertoires in COVID-19. Background on the study: Material from acute and convalescent COVID-19 was sourced from the United States, Italy and Spain.

This rearrangement joins TRBV4-1 to TRBJ1-2; TRBD1 matches at 8 bases. This TCR was recovered from a woman in her fifties or sixties with acute or convalescent COVID-19. Sequenced sample: peripheral blood. The CDR3 protein is CASSHAGQGKYGYTF. CDR3 nucleotide sequence: TGCGCCAGCAGCCACGCCGGACAGGGAAAATATGGCTACACCTTC.